One sample yielded the 20 T cell receptor beta chains listed below, sequenced in a study of early T cells in non-severe SARS-CoV-2 infection. TCRdb used MiXCR to reprocess the 5' RACE reads, holding one entry per CDR3 protein. The table has some 28,000 distinct CDR3 sequences, 5.8% seen once. Sequenced: whole blood. Every receptor here comes from an adult who was a healthcare worker with PCR-confirmed SARS-CoV-2 infection or an uninfected control (not recorded which).

This clonotype was seen at least ten times. The V call is TRBV11-3, the J call TRBJ2-7; 7 nucleotides match TRBD2. This CDR3 is built from 16 residues. Germline CDR1 SGHNT, CDR2 YENEEA. After removal of 1 base from V and 0 bases from J, the junction contained 6 bases not matched to a gene. This chain's CDR3 is CASSLVLAANSYEQYF. In DNA, the CDR3 is TGTGCCAGCAGCTTAGTGCTAGCGGCCAACTCCTACGAGCAGTACTTC.

A few counts support this clonotype. One end of the junction fails to match germline, which may point to a read error. The chain recombines TRBV5-6 with TRBJ1-1; possible D gene TRBD1, 5 bases. Germline loops: CDR1 SGHDT, CDR2 YYEEEE. This CDR3 contains 15 residues. The CDR3 protein is CAGSSGLVGNTEAFF. CDR3 in DNA: TGTGCCGGCAGCTCGGGGCTTGTGGGGAACACTGAAGCTTTCTTT.

This clonotype was found many times. The chain joins TRBV5-4 to TRBJ1-1, with D maybe TRBD1 (5 bases). Trimming pared 0 bases from V and 3 bases from J, leaving 15 bases between. CDR1 is SGHNT and CDR2 is YYREEE in the germline V gene (reference sequence). This CDR3 has 16 amino acids. CDR3 in amino acids: CASSLVPDTEHTEAFF. Written as DNA, the CDR3 is TGTGCCAGCAGCTTGGTCCCGGACACAGAACACACTGAAGCTTTCTTT.

This clonotype was seen only a few times. The J gene is TRBJ2-7, the V gene TRBV18; no definite D call. With 3 bases removed from V and 11 bases from J, the gap between germline ends came to 17 bases. Germline assignment: CDR1 KGHSH and CDR2 LQKENI. This CDR3 is built from 13 residues. CDR3 sequence reads: CASSPLNGVNEYF. CDR3 DNA: TGTGCCAGCTCACCCTTAAATGGAGTTAACGAGTACTTC. Using reference TRBV18 and TRBJ2-7 for the parts outside the CDR3, the full variable domain is NAGVMQNPRHLVRRRGQEARLRCSPMKGHSHVYWYRQLPEEGLKFMVYLQKENIIDESGMPKERFSAEFPKEGPSILRIQQVVRGDSAAYFCASSPLNGVNEYFGPGTRLTVT.

The table lists this clonotype with many counts. The chain has TRBV5-4 and TRBJ2-1; 11 positions match TRBD2. Germline loops: CDR1 SGHNT, CDR2 YYREEE (reference sequence). The trim removed 3 bases at V and 7 bases at J, leaving 9 bases unmatched. CDR3 size: 16 residues. In nucleotides, the CDR3 is TGTGCCAGCAGCTCGGGACTAGCGGAACCCCTGAATGAGCAGTTCTTC. Translated: CASSSGLAEPLNEQFF.

This rearrangement joins TRBV6-1 to TRBJ2-7; TRBD2 matches 10 bases. V was pared by 6 bases and J by 4 bases, with 9 bases of the junction left unmatched. From germline, CDR1 is MNHNS and CDR2 SASEGT. The CDR3 length is 15 residues. The CDR3 sequence is CASSLIAGGPYEQYF. CDR3 coding DNA: TGTGCCAGCAGCCTAATAGCGGGGGGTCCTTACGAGCAGTACTTC.

The table lists this clonotype with many counts. The gene calls are TRBV10-3 and TRBJ2-7, with 12 bases identical to TRBD1. The CDR3 is 13 amino acids. Germline CDR1 reads ENHRY; CDR2 reads SYGVKD. V gave up 10 bases and J gave up 5 bases; unmatched junction bases: 6. CDR3 sequence: CATTGQGANEQYF. CDR3 sequence (DNA): TGTGCCACAACGGGACAGGGGGCTAACGAGCAGTACTTC.

This clonotype appeared many times. This chain joins TRBV3-1 and TRBJ2-3, with 10 bases fitting TRBD1. V gave up 7 bases and J gave up 2 bases; unmatched junction bases: 6. The CDR3 consists of 15 residues. CDR1 is LGHDT and CDR2 is YNNKEL in the germline V gene (reference sequence). CDR3 residues: CASILGQGDTDTQYF. The CDR3 nucleotides are TGTGCCAGCATCCTAGGACAGGGGGACACAGATACGCAGTATTTT.

This clonotype occurred many times. In nucleotides, the CDR3 is TGTGCCACCAGCCCGGGTGGCAATGGCTACACCTTC. Translating it yields CATSPGGNGYTF. J is TRBJ1-2 and V is TRBV24-1; D unclear. Germline V lookup: CDR1 KGHDR, CDR2 SFDVKD. The CDR3 is made up of 12 amino acids. The V and J ends lost 7 bases and 6 bases respectively, with 11 bases between them.

The gene calls are TRBV2 and TRBJ2-1; D is unresolved. The V gene's germline CDR1 is SNHLY and CDR2 FYNNEI. The ends were cut back, 7 bases at V and 0 bases at J, with 10 bases in the middle. The CDR3 sequence is 14 residues long. CDR3 in DNA: TGTGCCAGCATGTCCGGAAGCTCCTACAATGAGCAGTTCTTC. Its translation: CASMSGSSYNEQFF.

By share of the sample, this clonotype is medium-sized. This chain uses TRBV2 with TRBJ2-7; 10 positions match TRBD2. Losses at the gene ends were 6 bases for V and 1 base for J; bases not matched to a gene: 12. Germline V gene lookup returns CDR1 SNHLY and CDR2 FYNNEI. This CDR3 spans 17 amino acids. In nucleotides, the CDR3 is TGTGCCAGCAGGGCCTCCCTAGCGGGAGAAGGGTCCTACGAGCAGTACTTC. Encoded protein: CASRASLAGEGSYEQYF.

This clonotype was counted at least ten times. The gene calls are TRBV6-2 or TRBV6-3 and TRBJ2-2, with D unresolved. The CDR3 contains 12 residues. Trimming stripped 2 bases from V and 7 bases from J, with 5 bases between. Germline CDR1 MNHEY, CDR2 SVGEGT. CDR3 in amino acids: CASSYKGGELFF. The CDR3 coding sequence is TGTGCCAGCAGTTACAAGGGCGGGGAGCTGTTTTTT.

This clonotype was detected a few times. DNA of the CDR3: TGCAGCGTTGAAGACGACAGGGGGCGGTCTGAGACCCAGTACTTC. It translates to CSVEDDRGRSETQYF. The chain is built from TRBV29-1 and TRBJ2-5; TRBD1 agrees at 10 bases. The germline CDR1 and CDR2 sequences are SQVTM and ANQGSEA. This CDR3 comprises 15 residues. Trimming took 0 bases from V and 5 from J; bases not matched to a gene: 6.

There are a few counts of this clonotype. A much larger clone lies a single base off, so this may be a read error. This chain joins TRBV28 and TRBJ2-6, with 7 bases aligning to TRBD1. The CDR3 is made up of 15 amino acids. Germline V CDR1 and CDR2: MDHEN, SYDVKM. The chain's CDR3 is CAGSLGGAGANVLTF. CDR3 in DNA: TGTGCCGGCAGTTTAGGGGGCGCTGGGGCCAACGTCCTGACTTTC.

In this sample, this clonotype turned up many times. J is TRBJ2-7 and V is TRBV7-9; TRBD2 might be the D (6 bases). CDR1 SEHNR and CDR2 FQNEAQ come from the germline V gene (reference sequence). This CDR3 has 15 amino acids. Between the trimmed V and J ends, which lost 5 bases and 0 bases, there was a span of 14 bases. CDR3 coding DNA: TGTGCCAGCAGCGGCGGGACTGCAATCTCCTACGAGCAGTACTTC. It encodes CASSGGTAISYEQYF.

There are many counts of this clonotype. One end of the junction varies from germline; a read error may be responsible. The chain recombines TRBV7-3 with TRBJ2-3; 7 bases fit TRBD2. The CDR3 contains 14 residues. Germline loops: CDR1 SGHTA, CDR2 FQGTGA. The CDR3 protein is CAISLAGYTDTQYF. The CDR3 region has the DNA TGTGCCATCAGCTTAGCGGGCTACACAGATACGCAGTATTTT.

This clonotype occurred many times. The chain has TRBV5-4 and TRBJ2-1; possibly TRBD1 for D (6 bases). From germline, CDR1 is SGHNT and CDR2 YYREEE (reference sequence). V lost 4 bases and J 6 bases, leaving 23 bases between the germline ends. The CDR3 totals 17 residues. The CDR3 bases are TGTGCCAGCAGCGGGGACCCGGGACAAGGACGGGGCAATGAGCAGTTCTTC. Encoded protein: CASSGDPGQGRGNEQFF.

Note on this clonotype: This is likely a read error, given that the CDR3 carries no conserved phenylalanine or tryptophan at its end. No DNA is shown, since the ends of the CDR3 on it are uncertain; the CDR3 is the one TCRdb lists. The CDR3 loop is CASSSLQVPGLQI. The rearrangement links TRBV7-9 to TRBJ1-6. The CDR3 is 13 amino acids long, termini counted. Germline V gene data show CDR1 as SEHNR and CDR2 as FQNEAQ (reference sequence).

This clonotype was seen repeatedly, ten times or more. The chain employs TRBV11-3 and TRBJ2-1, with a tentative D call TRBD1 (6 bases). Germline assignment: CDR1 SGHNT and CDR2 YENEEA. The CDR3 totals 15 residues. V lost 5 bases and J lost 3, with 14 bases in between. CDR3 sequence reads: CASSTRQDLYNEQFF. For the CDR3, the DNA is TGTGCCAGCAGCACAAGACAGGACCTCTACAATGAGCAGTTCTTC.

J is TRBJ2-2 and V is TRBV20-1, with TRBD1 identical over 10 bases. This CDR3 is built from 17 residues. Trimming at V came to 3 bases and at J to 7 bases, leaving 14 bases not matched to a gene. Germline CDR1 is DFQATT and CDR2 is SNEGSKA (reference sequence). This CDR3 is CSASRGGTGASNGELFF. CDR3 DNA: TGCAGTGCTAGTCGCGGAGGGACAGGGGCGTCCAACGGGGAGCTGTTTTTT.